The T cell receptor beta chain described here comes from a study of cytomegalovirus exposure and HLA in healthy donors. On the study more broadly: An early data release held tens of millions of unique TCRs from HLA-typed donors. Study findings and constraints: A previous analysis found most TCR beta V segments productive roughly 90% or roughly 30% of the time. TCR beta sequences reportedly predicted most subjects' HLA-A and HLA-B alleles accurately.

V dropped 8 bases and J dropped 2 bases, with 13 bases sitting between them. Germline loops: CDR1 MGHDK, CDR2 SYGVNS. The CDR3 consists of 15 residues. Of note for this clone: Its target is not known.

Amplification used 60 Vbeta primers and 13 Jbeta primers. Libraries were prepared by immunoSEQ multiplex PCR; TCRdb keeps only in-frame clonotypes and omits some of them. The specimen's table records tens of thousands of clones. Input material: PBMCs. The sequence was obtained from a man between 40 and 49 years old in good health and CMV-seronegative. This sequence joins TRBV25-1 and TRBJ1-6; D possibly corresponds to TRBD1 (5 bases). The CDR3 sequence is CASSRAQAYNSPLHF. DNA for the CDR3: TGTGCCAGCTCCAGAGCACAGGCCTATAATTCACCCCTCCACTTT.